This entry concerns a single TCR beta chain. Its specificity is unknown. Germline CDR1 reads MNHEY; CDR2 reads SMNVEV (reference sequence). This CDR3 has 20 residues. V lost 2 bases to trimming and J lost 0 bases; unmatched junction nucleotides: 15. The data originate from a study of PD-1 blockade in classical Hodgkin lymphoma. Notes on the study in general: Before treatment, complete responders showed about the same diversity as newly diagnosed patients.

Produced via immunoSEQ multiplex PCR; TCRdb's table is partial and in-frame only. The sample gives 100,000 to 120,000 clones, around 89% of which show up once; just under 20% is in the top ten. There was relapse after autologous stem cell transplantation in every patient, and there was variation in brentuximab vedotin exposure. The receptor's source is a human donor with classical Hodgkin lymphoma. This chain connects TRBV27 to TRBJ2-3, with 9 bases lining up with TRBD2. Sequencing was performed on peripheral blood mononuclear cells (PBMCs), taken before the second cycle of nivolumab. CDR3 DNA: TGTGCCAGCAGTTTAATCGGGACTAGCAATTTAGGGCTAAGCACAGATACGCAGTATTTT. It yields the protein CASSLIGTSNLGLSTDTQYF.